A single sample is the source of the 20 T cell receptor beta chains below, sequenced in a study of vaccination effects on CD4 cells after COVID-19. With 9 to 11 days of culture completed, CD4+ T cells were isolated. Participants were vaccinated with two doses of either the BNT162b2 or mRNA-1273 vaccine. Data came from immunoSEQ multiplex PCR; TCRdb stores just in-frame clones and leaves some out. The table has about 73,000 clones, around 73% seen once. These receptors' antigens are unknown. The source was CD4+ T cells from PBMCs cultured without peptide, collected after COVID-19 vaccination. These receptors were obtained from a human donor who received a COVID-19 vaccine.

This clone has more than one count but fewer than ten. V is TRBV20-1 and J is TRBJ2-1; no clear D gene. In germline, CDR1 is DFQATT, CDR2 SNEGSKA (reference sequence). CDR3 size: 11 residues. The germline V and J ends were trimmed by 7 bases and 7 bases, with 11 bases remaining between them. In DNA, the CDR3 is TGCAGTGAAGGAGTTGTGAATGAGCAGTTCTTC. Translating gives CSEGVVNEQFF.

This clone was detected a few times. The gene calls are TRBV29-1 and TRBJ1-5; D is possibly TRBD1 (5 bases). The germline V gene encodes CDR1 SQVTM and CDR2 ANQGSEA. Trimming cost V 6 bases and J 5 bases, with 11 bases left between them. This CDR3 region has 12 residues. As DNA, the CDR3 is TGCAGCGTGAGGTGGGGGGATCAGCCCCAGCATTTT. Translated, it gives CSVRWGDQPQHF. The whole variable domain, remainder taken from reference TRBV29-1 and TRBJ1-5, is SAVISQKPSRDICQRGTSLTIQCQVDSQVTMMFWYRQQPGQSLTLIATANQGSEATYESGFVIDKFPISRPNLTFSTLTVSNMSPEDSSIYLCSVRWGDQPQHFGDGTRLSIL.

The chain has TRBV5-6 and TRBJ2-7, with 13 bases fitting TRBD2. This CDR3 has 15 amino acids. Germline CDR1 is SGHDT and CDR2 is YYEEEE. Trimming cost V 4 bases and J 7 bases; bases outside gene matches: 8. This chain's CDR3 is CASSRLAGGLREQYV. DNA for the CDR3: TGTGCCAGCAGCAGACTAGCGGGGGGTTTACGGGAGCAGTACGTC.

This chain links TRBV4-1 with TRBJ1-2, with D possibly matching TRBD1 (5 bases). The CDR3 extends over 16 amino acids. Trimming cost V 4 bases and J 0 bases, with 15 bases left between them. Germline CDR1 is MGHRA and CDR2 is YSYEKL. The CDR3 sequence: CASSRRDGGSNYGYTF. The DNA of the CDR3 is TGCGCCAGCAGCCGTAGGGACGGGGGTTCTAACTATGGCTACACCTTC.

The chain recombines TRBV5-8 with TRBJ1-1; D call uncertain. Germline V gives CDR1 SGHTS, CDR2 YDEGEE. This CDR3 has 17 residues. The ends were cut back, 8 bases at V and 4 bases at J, with 27 bases in the middle. The CDR3 region is CASPTHYYTGWGTEAFF. The CDR3 coding sequence is TGTGCCAGTCCGACCCATTACTACACTGGTTGGGGCACTGAAGCTTTCTTT.

V usage is TRBV3-1 (or the pseudogene TRBV3-2) and J usage is TRBJ1-5, with a possible D match to TRBD1 (6 bases). V was shortened by 0 bases and J by 5 bases, with 8 bases between the two germline ends. The CDR3 runs to 14 residues. The germline gives CDR1 LGHDT, CDR2 YNNKEL (reference sequence). The CDR3 DNA reads as TGTGCCAGCAGCCAAGATGGGGGGCATCAGCCCCAGCATTTT. Translating it yields CASSQDGGHQPQHF.

The chain joins TRBV12-3 or TRBV12-4 to TRBJ1-2, with no clear D. The CDR3 consists of 13 residues. The ends were cut back, 4 bases at V and 4 bases at J, with 10 bases in the middle. The CDR3 DNA sequence: TGTGCCAGCAGTTCCCGGGCCCTCTATGGCTACACCTTC. It yields the protein CASSSRALYGYTF.

The gene calls are TRBV7-2 and TRBJ2-4, with 9 nucleotides matching TRBD2. Germline V gene lookup returns CDR1 SGHTA and CDR2 FQGNSA. The CDR3 extends over 14 amino acids. V lost 1 base to trimming and J lost 8 bases; unmatched junction nucleotides: 3. For the CDR3, the DNA is TGTGCCAGCAGCTTAGAGTTAGCGGGAGACATTCAGTACTTC. Translated: CASSLELAGDIQYF.

The chain couples TRBV4-3 to TRBJ1-6; D unclear. This CDR3 has 16 residues. Germline V CDR1 and CDR2: LGHNA, YSLEER. V was trimmed by 3 bases and J by 1 base, leaving 10 bases between them. CDR3 protein: CASSHSKGSYNSPLHF. The CDR3 region has the DNA TGCGCCAGCAGCCACTCCAAGGGATCCTATAATTCACCCCTCCACTTT.

The count of this clone is one. The gene calls are TRBV6-1 and TRBJ1-2; a possible D gene is TRBD1 (6 bases). The CDR3 has 14 residues. V was cut by 1 base and J by 8 bases, with 14 bases left in between. Germline lookup yields CDR1 MNHNS and CDR2 SASEGT. Written as DNA, the CDR3 is TGTGCCAGCAGTGAAGGCGGTCAGGGGAGAGGCTACACCTTC. Its translation: CASSEGGQGRGYTF.

The chain links TRBV5-1 to TRBJ1-3; D unresolved. V was clipped by 0 bases and J by 0 bases, with 13 bases between them. Germline lookup yields CDR1 SGHRS and CDR2 YFSETQ. The CDR3 runs 17 residues. For the CDR3, the DNA is TGCGCCAGCAGCTTGGCCCCCTCCAGGATCTCTGGAAACACCATATATTTT. Residues: CASSLAPSRISGNTIYF. Together with reference TRBV5-1 and TRBJ1-3, the CDR3 gives the full variable domain: KAGVTQTPRYLIKTRGQQVTLSCSPISGHRSVSWYQQTPGQGLQFLFEYFSETQRNKGNFPGRFSGRQFSNSRSEMNVSTLELGDSALYLCASSLAPSRISGNTIYFGEGSWLTVV.

On this clone: Other DNA sequences in the same sample also yield this CDR3. The chain has TRBV18 and TRBJ1-1; TRBD1 matches at 8 bases. This CDR3 region has 12 residues. The junction had 4 bases not matched to a gene; V was cut back by 6 bases and J by 7 bases. Per the germline V gene, CDR1 is KGHSH and CDR2 is LQKENI. The CDR3, as DNA: TGTGCCAGCTCGCCCGGACAGGGTGAAGCTTTCTTT. Its translation is CASSPGQGEAFF.

This clone was counted between two and nine times. The chain combines TRBV5-4 with TRBJ1-2, with D unresolved. Per germline, CDR1 SGHNT and CDR2 YYREEE (reference sequence). The CDR3 has 14 amino acids. The V end lost 3 bases, the J end lost 0 bases, and 9 bases lay between the germline ends. In DNA form, the CDR3 reads TGTGCCAGCAGCTCCTCAGTCGCTAACTATGGCTACACCTTC. The encoded protein is CASSSSVANYGYTF.

DNA of the CDR3: TGTGCCAGCAGCTTAGTTCAAGGGGTAGCCGGGGAGCTGTTTTTT. Translating gives CASSLVQGVAGELFF. The V gene is TRBV7-2, the J gene TRBJ2-2, with D possibly being TRBD1 (5 bases). V dropped 1 base and J dropped 6 bases, with 12 bases sitting between them. Per the germline V gene, CDR1 is SGHTA and CDR2 is FQGNSA. The CDR3 is 15 residues long.

The chain has TRBV24-1 and TRBJ1-2, with TRBD1 matching over 7 bases. Trimming cost V 3 bases and J 4 bases; bases outside gene matches: 10. This CDR3 is 16 amino acids long. Germline V lookup: CDR1 KGHDR, CDR2 SFDVKD. Here the CDR3 reads CATSDTRTGASYGYTF. The CDR3 nucleotides are TGTGCCACCAGTGATACCCGCACAGGGGCCAGCTATGGCTACACCTTC.

This clone was seen a handful of times. The chain uses TRBV15 and TRBJ1-6, with 7 positions matching TRBD1. CDR3 length: 15 amino acids. Germline trimming cut 0 bases from V and 9 bases from J; bases unmatched to any gene: 5. Germline V CDR1 and CDR2: LNHNV, YYDKDF (reference sequence). The CDR3 here is CATSREAGGSSPLHF. The CDR3 region has the DNA TGTGCCACCAGCAGAGAGGCAGGGGGTAGTTCACCCCTCCACTTT.

The chain employs TRBV19 and TRBJ1-4; 9 bases line up with TRBD1. The CDR3 consists of 14 residues. Germline-derived CDR1 and CDR2 are LNHDA and SQIVND (reference sequence). After removal of 0 bases from V and 10 bases from J, the junction contained 3 bases not matched to a gene. CDR3 loop: CASSIEQGAPKLFF. The CDR3 coding sequence is TGTGCCAGTAGTATAGAACAGGGGGCTCCAAAACTGTTTTTT.

This chain uses TRBV2 with TRBJ1-2; 9 bases are a match to TRBD1. With 6 bases clipped from V and 6 bases from J, the junction kept 5 bases outside the gene matches. This CDR3 has 13 residues. Germline V lookup: CDR1 SNHLY, CDR2 FYNNEI. DNA for the CDR3: TGTGCCAGCAGCCTCCGACAGGGGGATGGCTACACCTTC. Its translation: CASSLRQGDGYTF.

This chain uses TRBV9 with TRBJ2-2, with D maybe TRBD1 (6 bases). CDR3 length equals 16 residues. V lost 7 bases to trimming and J lost 1 base, with 17 bases between them. From germline, CDR1 is SGDLS and CDR2 YYNGEE. As DNA, the CDR3 is TGTGCCAGCGGCGGTTTCGGACAGATGAACACCGGGGAGCTGTTTTTT. Translating gives CASGGFGQMNTGELFF.

The chain couples TRBV4-1 to TRBJ1-1; 8 nucleotides line up with TRBD1. This CDR3 region has 14 residues. The germline V gene has CDR1 MGHRA and CDR2 YSYEKL. Trimming at V came to 4 bases and at J to 0 bases, leaving 1 base not matched to a gene. Written as DNA, the CDR3 is TGCGCCAGCAGCCGACAGGGGTTGAACACTGAAGCTTTCTTT. Its translation is CASSRQGLNTEAFF.